This is a list of T cell receptor beta chains from one sample in a study of blood T cell repertoires in COVID-19. Repertoires were generated with immunoSEQ multiplex PCR, while TCRdb's copy carries only in-frame clones and drops some. The sample has approximately 150,000 clones; about 87% are singletons. Specimen: peripheral blood. The receptors were gathered from a woman between 45 and 60 years old with acute or convalescent COVID-19. Each CDR3 is given with its conserved first and last residue. The D gene is left open where the match is weak. The listing skips clone size in some rows; elsewhere it reads once, few, many or a size class.

D gene: TRBD1; clone size: -; V gene: TRBV19; J gene: TRBJ1-1; CDR3 DNA: TGTGCCAGTAGCCCGGGACAGGGGTCTACTGAAGCTTTCTTT; CDR3 protein: CASSPGQGSTEAFF
D gene: -; clone size: -; V gene: TRBV24-1; J gene: TRBJ1-5; CDR3 DNA: TGTGCCACCAGTGGCGGGCCCAGCGGGCAGCCCCAGCATTTT; CDR3 protein: CATSGGPSGQPQHF
D gene: TRBD1; clone size: -; V gene: TRBV5-1; J gene: TRBJ1-6; CDR3 DNA: TGCGCCAGCAGCGACGGACAGGGCGGGCTTTCACCCCTCCACTTT; CDR3 protein: CASSDGQGGLSPLHF
D gene: TRBD2; clone size: -; V gene: TRBV18; J gene: TRBJ2-1; CDR3 DNA: TGTGCCAGCTACTCTCGGGGACTAGCGCCAGGGGTTGGCAATGAGCAGTTCTTC; CDR3 protein: CASYSRGLAPGVGNEQFF
D gene: TRBD2; clone size: few; V gene: TRBV4-2; J gene: TRBJ2-5; CDR3 DNA: TGTGCCAGCAGCCAAGTGGGACTAGCGGGGTCTGAGACCCAGTACTTC; CDR3 protein: CASSQVGLAGSETQYF
D gene: TRBD1; clone size: -; V gene: TRBV28; J gene: TRBJ2-7; CDR3 DNA: TGTGCCAGCAGTTTAGATTTCGCAGGGGGTAACGAGCAGTACTTC; CDR3 protein: CASSLDFAGGNEQYF
D gene: -; clone size: -; V gene: TRBV27; J gene: TRBJ2-7; CDR3 DNA: TGTGCCAGCAGTTTCGACCGGGTCCGTGCGTACGAGCAGTACTTC; CDR3 protein: CASSFDRVRAYEQYF
D gene: -; clone size: -; V gene: TRBV7-2; J gene: TRBJ1-2; CDR3 DNA: TGTGCCAGCAGCTTAGACGGGGGGCTTAACTATGGCTACACCTTC; CDR3 protein: CASSLDGGLNYGYTF
D gene: TRBD1; clone size: -; V gene: TRBV11-1; J gene: TRBJ1-1; CDR3 DNA: TGTGCCAGCAGCTCGACAGGGTTCACTGAAGCTTTCTTT; CDR3 protein: CASSSTGFTEAFF
D gene: -; clone size: -; V gene: TRBV9; J gene: TRBJ2-1; CDR3 DNA: TGTGCCAGCAGCGTCGGGACACGCTACAATGAGCAGTTCTTC; CDR3 protein: CASSVGTRYNEQFF
D gene: -; clone size: -; V gene: TRBV4-1; J gene: TRBJ1-4; CDR3 DNA: TGCGCCAGCAGCCTGGAGGGACTTAGGTTCTCTGAAAAACTGTTTTTT; CDR3 protein: CASSLEGLRFSEKLFF
D gene: -; clone size: once; V gene: TRBV6-6; J gene: TRBJ1-1; CDR3 DNA: TGTGCCAGCAGTTACTTAAGACAGAACACTGAAGCTTTCTTT; CDR3 protein: CASSYLRQNTEAFF
D gene: TRBD2; clone size: -; V gene: TRBV18; J gene: TRBJ2-7; CDR3 DNA: TGTGCCAGCTCCGGGGGGAACCTGGGGGAGCAGTACTTC; CDR3 protein: CASSGGNLGEQYF
D gene: -; clone size: few; V gene: TRBV3-1/TRBV3-2; J gene: TRBJ2-7; CDR3 DNA: TGTGCCAGCAGCCGGCGGACAGCGGACTACGAGCAGTACTTC; CDR3 protein: CASSRRTADYEQYF
D gene: TRBD2; clone size: -; V gene: TRBV9; J gene: TRBJ2-3; CDR3 DNA: TGTGCCAGCAGCGTATTAGCGGGGGAGGGCACAGATACGCAGTATTTT; CDR3 protein: CASSVLAGEGTDTQYF
D gene: TRBD1; clone size: -; V gene: TRBV19; J gene: TRBJ2-6; CDR3 DNA: TGTGCCAGTAGTCCCACAGGGGGAACGAATTATGGGGCCAACGTCCTGACTTTC; CDR3 protein: CASSPTGGTNYGANVLTF
D gene: TRBD2; clone size: -; V gene: TRBV7-2; J gene: TRBJ2-2; CDR3 DNA: TGTGCCAGCCCTCGTTACCCAGCGGGGGGGCCCTTACGCACCGGGGAGCTGTTTTTT; CDR3 protein: CASPRYPAGGPLRTGELFF
D gene: TRBD1; clone size: -; V gene: TRBV5-1; J gene: TRBJ1-1; CDR3 DNA: TGCGCCAGCAGCCCAAGTACAGGGGTCCCTGAAGCTTTCTTT; CDR3 protein: CASSPSTGVPEAFF
D gene: TRBD1; clone size: -; V gene: TRBV6-5; J gene: TRBJ2-7; CDR3 DNA: TGTGCCAGCAACGACAGGGGTTACGAGCAGTACTTC; CDR3 protein: CASNDRGYEQYF
D gene: -; clone size: -; V gene: TRBV14; J gene: TRBJ1-2; CDR3 DNA: TGTGCCAGCAGCTACCCGGGAAACTATGGCTACACCTTC; CDR3 protein: CASSYPGNYGYTF
D gene: -; clone size: -; V gene: TRBV25-1; J gene: TRBJ1-2; CDR3 DNA: TGTGCCAGCAGTGCCCTGACAGAAAACTCCTATGGCTACACCTTC; CDR3 protein: CASSALTENSYGYTF
D gene: TRBD1; clone size: -; V gene: TRBV11-2; J gene: TRBJ1-1; CDR3 DNA: TGTGCCAGCAGCTTGAGGACAGGGGCAGCTGAAGCTTTCTTT; CDR3 protein: CASSLRTGAAEAFF
D gene: TRBD1; clone size: -; V gene: TRBV7-9; J gene: TRBJ2-1; CDR3 DNA: TGTGCCAGCAGCCCCTGGACAGGGTACAATGAGCAGTTCTTC; CDR3 protein: CASSPWTGYNEQFF
D gene: -; clone size: -; V gene: TRBV7-6; J gene: TRBJ1-1; CDR3 DNA: TGTGCCAGCAGCTTAGGACTTTCGGGGAGCCTGACTGAAGCTTTCTTT; CDR3 protein: CASSLGLSGSLTEAFF
D gene: TRBD1; clone size: -; V gene: TRBV13; J gene: TRBJ1-1; CDR3 DNA: TGTGCCAGCAGCCCCGGGACAGGGGACACTGAAGCTTTCTTT; CDR3 protein: CASSPGTGDTEAFF
D gene: TRBD2; clone size: -; V gene: TRBV11-3; J gene: TRBJ2-1; CDR3 DNA: TGTGCCAGCAGCTACTCTAGCGGACCCTACAATGAGCAGTTCTTC; CDR3 protein: CASSYSSGPYNEQFF
D gene: -; clone size: -; V gene: TRBV6-5; J gene: TRBJ1-3; CDR3 DNA: TGTGCCAGCAGTCCTACGCTTCACTCTGGAAACACCATATATTTT; CDR3 protein: CASSPTLHSGNTIYF
D gene: -; clone size: -; V gene: TRBV7-2; J gene: TRBJ2-3; CDR3 DNA: TGTGCCAGCAGCGCCACTCAAGATACGCAGTATTTT; CDR3 protein: CASSATQDTQYF
D gene: TRBD2; clone size: -; V gene: TRBV4-2; J gene: TRBJ2-3; CDR3 DNA: TGTGCCAGCAGCCAAGAACCCAGCGGGAACGGGGCAGATACGCAGTATTTT; CDR3 protein: CASSQEPSGNGADTQYF
D gene: -; clone size: -; V gene: TRBV9; J gene: TRBJ2-3; CDR3 DNA: TGTGCCAGCAGCGTACGGGAGTGGACAGATACGCAGTATTTT; CDR3 protein: CASSVREWTDTQYF
D gene: -; clone size: -; V gene: TRBV15; J gene: TRBJ1-2; CDR3 DNA: TGTGCCACCAGCAGAGATCTACAGAATAACTATGGCTACACCTTC; CDR3 protein: CATSRDLQNNYGYTF
D gene: -; clone size: -; V gene: TRBV7-6; J gene: TRBJ1-3; CDR3 DNA: TGTGCCAGCAGTTCTTCAGGCCTCTCTGGAAACACCATATATTTT; CDR3 protein: CASSSSGLSGNTIYF
D gene: -; clone size: -; V gene: TRBV6-5; J gene: TRBJ2-2; CDR3 DNA: TGTGCCAGCACCCGACAGTACACCGGGGAGCTGTTTTTT; CDR3 protein: CASTRQYTGELFF
D gene: TRBD2; clone size: once; V gene: TRBV3-1/TRBV3-2; J gene: TRBJ2-1; CDR3 DNA: TGTGCCAGCAGCCAAGCAGCGGGGGTCTACAATGAGCAGTTCTTC; CDR3 protein: CASSQAAGVYNEQFF
D gene: -; clone size: -; V gene: TRBV3-1/TRBV3-2; J gene: TRBJ2-1; CDR3 DNA: TGTGCCAGCATCCCCGAGAGGTATGTATGGGAGGCCCCCCTCGGTCTTTTTATCGAAACTGAGCAGTTCTTC; CDR3 protein: CASIPERYVWEAPLGLFIETEQFF
D gene: TRBD1; clone size: -; V gene: TRBV7-8; J gene: TRBJ2-7; CDR3 DNA: TGTGCCAGCAGCTTGGGGACAGTAGATTACGAGCAGTACTTC; CDR3 protein: CASSLGTVDYEQYF
D gene: -; clone size: -; V gene: TRBV3-1/TRBV3-2; J gene: TRBJ2-2; CDR3 DNA: TGTGCCAGCAGCCAGACCAACAGGGTAACCACCGGGGAGCTGTTTTTT; CDR3 protein: CASSQTNRVTTGELFF
D gene: -; clone size: -; V gene: TRBV7-9; J gene: TRBJ2-7; CDR3 DNA: TGTGCCAGTATGACAAGCAGCTCCTACGAGCAGTACTTC; CDR3 protein: CASMTSSSYEQYF
D gene: -; clone size: -; V gene: TRBV7-2; J gene: TRBJ1-1; CDR3 DNA: TGTGCCAGCAGCATTGGCCGGGGTCGGGGAAACACTGAAGCTTTCTTT; CDR3 protein: CASSIGRGRGNTEAFF
D gene: TRBD1; clone size: -; V gene: TRBV19; J gene: TRBJ1-5; CDR3 DNA: TGTGCCAGTAGTAACAGGGGTAGCAATCAGCCCCAGCATTTT; CDR3 protein: CASSNRGSNQPQHF
D gene: -; clone size: -; V gene: TRBV11-2; J gene: TRBJ2-7; CDR3 DNA: TGTGCCAGCAGCTTGGTGGGACTGGCCTACGAGCAGTACTTC; CDR3 protein: CASSLVGLAYEQYF
D gene: TRBD1; clone size: -; V gene: TRBV30; J gene: TRBJ1-2; CDR3 DNA: TGTGCCAATAGCCCGGGACAGGGGTTTAACTATGGCTACACCTTC; CDR3 protein: CANSPGQGFNYGYTF
D gene: -; clone size: -; V gene: TRBV30; J gene: TRBJ1-1; CDR3 DNA: TGTGCCTGGAGCCGCCTCGAGAGGGCTGCTGAAGCTTTCTTT; CDR3 protein: CAWSRLERAAEAFF
D gene: -; clone size: -; V gene: TRBV6-1; J gene: TRBJ2-4; CDR3 DNA: TGTGCCAGCAGTGGCGTACAGGGATCACTAGCCAAAAACATTCAGTACTTC; CDR3 protein: CASSGVQGSLAKNIQYF
D gene: -; clone size: -; V gene: TRBV5-1; J gene: TRBJ1-1; CDR3 DNA: TGCGCCACCAAGGGGGAGATGAACACTGAAGCTTTCTTT; CDR3 protein: CATKGEMNTEAFF